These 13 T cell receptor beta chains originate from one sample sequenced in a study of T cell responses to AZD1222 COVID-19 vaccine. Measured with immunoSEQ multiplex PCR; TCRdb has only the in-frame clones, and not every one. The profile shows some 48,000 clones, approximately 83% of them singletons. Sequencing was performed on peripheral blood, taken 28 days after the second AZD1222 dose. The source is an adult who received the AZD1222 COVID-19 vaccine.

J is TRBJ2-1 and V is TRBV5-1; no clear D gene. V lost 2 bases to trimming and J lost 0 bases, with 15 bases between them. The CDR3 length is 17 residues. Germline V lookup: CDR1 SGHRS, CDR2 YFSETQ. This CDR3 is CASSLLRAGSSYNEQFF. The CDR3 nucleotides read TGCGCCAGCAGCTTACTCCGGGCCGGCAGCTCCTACAATGAGCAGTTCTTC.

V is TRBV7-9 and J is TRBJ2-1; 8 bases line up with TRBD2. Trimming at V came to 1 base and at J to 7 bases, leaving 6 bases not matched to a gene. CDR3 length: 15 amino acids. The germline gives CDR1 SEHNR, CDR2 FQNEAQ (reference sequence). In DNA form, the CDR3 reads TGTGCCAGCAGCTTAGGACCGGGAGGGGTAAATGAGCAGTTCTTC. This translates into CASSLGPGGVNEQFF.

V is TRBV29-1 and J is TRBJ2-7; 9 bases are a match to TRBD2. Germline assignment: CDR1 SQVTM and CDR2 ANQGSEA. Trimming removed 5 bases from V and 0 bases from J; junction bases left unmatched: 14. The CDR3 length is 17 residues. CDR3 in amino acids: CSVSVIVAGVLSYEQYF. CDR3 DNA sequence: TGCAGCGTTTCCGTAATAGTAGCGGGAGTTCTCTCCTACGAGCAGTACTTC.

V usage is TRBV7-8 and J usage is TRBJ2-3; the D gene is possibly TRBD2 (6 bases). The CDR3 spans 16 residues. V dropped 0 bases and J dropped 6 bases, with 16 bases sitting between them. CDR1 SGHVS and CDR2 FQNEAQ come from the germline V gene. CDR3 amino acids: CASSLAGTYSGDTQYF. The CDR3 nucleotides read TGTGCCAGCAGCTTAGCGGGGACTTACAGCGGGGATACGCAGTATTTT.

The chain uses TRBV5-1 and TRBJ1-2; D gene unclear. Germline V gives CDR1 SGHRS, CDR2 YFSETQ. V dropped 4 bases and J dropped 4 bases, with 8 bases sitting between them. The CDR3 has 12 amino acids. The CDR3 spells CASSPDRYGYTF. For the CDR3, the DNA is TGCGCCAGCAGCCCGGACCGCTATGGCTACACCTTC.

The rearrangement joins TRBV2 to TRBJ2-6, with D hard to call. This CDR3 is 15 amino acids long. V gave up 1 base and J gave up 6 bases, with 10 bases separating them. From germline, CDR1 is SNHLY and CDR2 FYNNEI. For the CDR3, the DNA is TGTGCCAGCAGTGAAGGAATAGGCTCGGCCAACGTCCTGACTTTC. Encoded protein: CASSEGIGSANVLTF.

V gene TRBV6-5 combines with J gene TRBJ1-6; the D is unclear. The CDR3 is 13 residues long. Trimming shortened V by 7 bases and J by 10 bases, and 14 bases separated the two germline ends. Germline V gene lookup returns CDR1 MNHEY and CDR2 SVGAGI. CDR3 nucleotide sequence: TGTGCCAGCACCGACGGGCGGCGGTCACCCCTCCACTTT. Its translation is CASTDGRRSPLHF.

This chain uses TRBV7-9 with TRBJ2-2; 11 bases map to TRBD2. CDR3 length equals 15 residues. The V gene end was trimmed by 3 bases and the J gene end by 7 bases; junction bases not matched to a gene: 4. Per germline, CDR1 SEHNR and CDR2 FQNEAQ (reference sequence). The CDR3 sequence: CASSLGLADGGELFF. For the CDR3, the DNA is TGTGCCAGCAGCTTGGGACTAGCGGACGGCGGGGAGCTGTTTTTT.

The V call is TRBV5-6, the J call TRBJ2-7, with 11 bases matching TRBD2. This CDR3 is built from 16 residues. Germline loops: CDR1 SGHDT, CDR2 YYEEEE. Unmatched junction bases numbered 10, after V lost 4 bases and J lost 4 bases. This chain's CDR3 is CASSATLAGALYEQYF. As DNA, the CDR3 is TGTGCCAGCAGCGCCACACTAGCGGGAGCTCTGTACGAGCAGTACTTC.

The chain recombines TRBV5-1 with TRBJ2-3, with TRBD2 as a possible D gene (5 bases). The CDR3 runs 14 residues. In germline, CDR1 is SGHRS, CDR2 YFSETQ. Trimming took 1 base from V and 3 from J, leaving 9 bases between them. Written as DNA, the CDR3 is TGCGCCAGCAGCTTGTTACGGGGAACAGATACGCAGTATTTT. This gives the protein CASSLLRGTDTQYF. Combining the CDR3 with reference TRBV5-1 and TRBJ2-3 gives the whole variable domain KAGVTQTPRYLIKTRGQQVTLSCSPISGHRSVSWYQQTPGQGLQFLFEYFSETQRNKGNFPGRFSGRQFSNSRSEMNVSTLELGDSALYLCASSLLRGTDTQYFGPGTRLTVL.

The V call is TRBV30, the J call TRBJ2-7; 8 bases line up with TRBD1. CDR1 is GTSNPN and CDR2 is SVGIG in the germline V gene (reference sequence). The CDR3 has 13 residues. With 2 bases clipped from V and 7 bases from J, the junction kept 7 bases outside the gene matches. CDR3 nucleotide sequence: TGTGCCTGGAGTCTTGGACAGGGCGGAGAGCAGTACTTC. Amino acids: CAWSLGQGGEQYF.

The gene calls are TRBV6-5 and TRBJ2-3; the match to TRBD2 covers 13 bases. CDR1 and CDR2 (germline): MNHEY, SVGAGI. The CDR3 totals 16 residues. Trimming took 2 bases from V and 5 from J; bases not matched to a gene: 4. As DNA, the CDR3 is TGTGCCAGCAGTTACGGACTAGCGGGAGAGGTAGATACGCAGTATTTT. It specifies CASSYGLAGEVDTQYF.

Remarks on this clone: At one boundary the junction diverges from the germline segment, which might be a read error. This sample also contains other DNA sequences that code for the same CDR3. The CDR3: CASSLDLSYEQYF. The CDR3 bases are TGTGCCAGCAGTTTGGATCTCTCCTACGAGCAATACTTC. This chain joins TRBV12-3 or TRBV12-4 and TRBJ2-7; no clear D gene. This CDR3 is built from 13 residues.